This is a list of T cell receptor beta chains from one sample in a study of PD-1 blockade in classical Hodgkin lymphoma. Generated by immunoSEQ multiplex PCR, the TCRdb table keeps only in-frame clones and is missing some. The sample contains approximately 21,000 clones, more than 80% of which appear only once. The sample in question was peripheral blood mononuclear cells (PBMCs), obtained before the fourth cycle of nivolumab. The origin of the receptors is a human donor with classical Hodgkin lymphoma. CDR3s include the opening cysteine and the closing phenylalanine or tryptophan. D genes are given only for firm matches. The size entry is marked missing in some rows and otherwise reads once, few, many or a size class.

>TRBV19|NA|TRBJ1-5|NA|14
TGTGCCAGTAGTAGCTTACAGGCCTCAGGGCCCCAGCATTTT
CASSSLQASGPQHF
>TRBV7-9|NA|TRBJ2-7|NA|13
TGTGCCAGCAGCTTAAGCGGGTCCTACGAGCAGTACTTC
CASSLSGSYEQYF
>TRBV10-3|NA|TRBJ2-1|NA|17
TGTGCCGCACTTCCGACCGGCATCCACTATCCACACAATGAGCAGTTCTTC
CAALPTGIHYPHNEQFF
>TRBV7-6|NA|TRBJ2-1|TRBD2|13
TGTGCCAGCAGCTTGGCGGGGGGGCCTTTGCCGTTCTTC
CASSLAGGPLPFF
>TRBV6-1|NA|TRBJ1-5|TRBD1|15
TGTGCCAGCACCAGTACAGGGGGCCAGGATCAGCCCCAGCATTTT
CASTSTGGQDQPQHF
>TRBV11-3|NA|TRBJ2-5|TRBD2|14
TGTGCCAGCAGCCCCGGGGGGGTCGTCGAGACCCAGTACTTC
CASSPGGVVETQYF
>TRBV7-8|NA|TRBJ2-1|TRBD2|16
TGTGCCAGCAGCTTAGCGGGTATGCGGGGGGGATATGAGCAGTTCTTC
CASSLAGMRGGYEQFF
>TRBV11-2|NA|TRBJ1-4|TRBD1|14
TGTGCCAGCAGCCCGGGACAGGTGTATGAAAAACTGTTTTTT
CASSPGQVYEKLFF
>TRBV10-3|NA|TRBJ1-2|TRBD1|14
TGTGCCATCAGTGAAAGGGAGGGGGCGTCTGGCTACACCTTC
CAISEREGASGYTF
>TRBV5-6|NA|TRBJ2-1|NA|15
TGTGCCAGCAGCTTCCGAAACGGGGACTACAATGAGCAGTTCTTC
CASSFRNGDYNEQFF
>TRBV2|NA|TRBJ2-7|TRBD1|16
TGTGCCAGCAGTGGCTTGCAGGGGGATATCACCTACGAGCAGTACTTC
CASSGLQGDITYEQYF
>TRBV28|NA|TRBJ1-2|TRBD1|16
TGTGCCAGCAGCCCCTTGAGCCAGGGGGAATACTATGGCTACACCTTC
CASSPLSQGEYYGYTF
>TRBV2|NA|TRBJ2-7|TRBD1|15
TGTGCCAGCCCCCCCCAGACAGGGGGAATCTACGAGCAGTACTTC
CASPPQTGGIYEQYF
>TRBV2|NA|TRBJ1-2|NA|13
TGTGCCAGCAGCATCGGATCGACGGGCGGCTACACCTTC
CASSIGSTGGYTF
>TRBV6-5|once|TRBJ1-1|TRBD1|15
TGTGCCAGCAGTTCGACTCAGACAGGGAATTGGAAAGCTTTCTTT
CASSSTQTGNWKAFF
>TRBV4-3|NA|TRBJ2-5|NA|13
TGCGCCAGCAGCCAAGACATCGGGGAGACCCAGTACTTC
CASSQDIGETQYF
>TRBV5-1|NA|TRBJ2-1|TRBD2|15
TGCGCCAGCAGCCTAGGGACTAGTCCTTCGGGCGAGCAGTTCTTC
CASSLGTSPSGEQFF
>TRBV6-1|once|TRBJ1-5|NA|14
TGTGCCAGCAGTAGTATCCAGAGCAATCAGCCCCAGCATTTT
CASSSIQSNQPQHF
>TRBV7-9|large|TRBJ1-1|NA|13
TGTGCCAGCAGCTTGGGGGCCACCACTGAAGCTTTCTTT
CASSLGATTEAFF
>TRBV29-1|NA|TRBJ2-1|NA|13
TGCAGCTCAAGATGGGGTGTATTACGGGAGCAGTTCTTC
CSSRWGVLREQFF
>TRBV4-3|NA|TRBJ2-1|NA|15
TGCGCCAGCAGCCAAGATGCGAGCTCCTACAATGAGCAGTTCTTC
CASSQDASSYNEQFF
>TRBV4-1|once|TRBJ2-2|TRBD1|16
TGCGCCAGCAGCCAAGAGAGGGACAGGGGGACCGGGGAGCTGTTTTTT
CASSQERDRGTGELFF
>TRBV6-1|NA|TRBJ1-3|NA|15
TGTGCCAGCAGTGTCTTTCGAGGGTCTGGAAACACCATATATTTT
CASSVFRGSGNTIYF
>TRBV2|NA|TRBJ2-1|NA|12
TGTGCCAGCAGTGAGTGGGGAAGGGAGCAGTTCTTC
CASSEWGREQFF
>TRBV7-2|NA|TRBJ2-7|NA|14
TGTGCCAGCAGCGCTGGACCAGGATTAGGCGAGCAGTACTTC
CASSAGPGLGEQYF
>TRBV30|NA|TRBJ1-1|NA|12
TGTGCCTGGAAAAGAAGGGGCACTGAAGCTTTCTTT
CAWKRRGTEAFF
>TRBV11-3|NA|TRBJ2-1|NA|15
TGTGCCAGCAGCTCCCAGGGGTCACCCTACAATGAGCAGTTCTTC
CASSSQGSPYNEQFF
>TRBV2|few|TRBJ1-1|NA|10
TGTGCCAGCAGGTTAGGATTTGCTTTCTTT
CASRLGFAFF
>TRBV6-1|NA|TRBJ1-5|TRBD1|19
TGTGCCAGCAGTGAATGGGCAGGGGGAAAATATAATGGCAATCAGCCCCAGCATTTT
CASSEWAGGKYNGNQPQHF
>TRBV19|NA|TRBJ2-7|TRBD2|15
TGTGCCAGTAGTAGGCTAGCGGGAGGGCCCTACGAGCAGTACTTC
CASSRLAGGPYEQYF
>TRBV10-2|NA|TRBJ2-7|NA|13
TGCGCCAGCAGTGCAGGGTTTTCCTACGAGCAGTACTTC
CASSAGFSYEQYF
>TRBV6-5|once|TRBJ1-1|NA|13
TGTGCCAGCAGTGACCGGGGCAACACTGAAGCTTTCTTT
CASSDRGNTEAFF
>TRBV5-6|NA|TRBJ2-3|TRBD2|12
TGTGCCAGCTCACCCCGGGGGGGTACGCAGTATTTT
CASSPRGGTQYF
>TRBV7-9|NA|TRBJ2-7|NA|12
TGTGCCAGCACCCTAATGGCGCGGGAGCAGTACTTC
CASTLMAREQYF
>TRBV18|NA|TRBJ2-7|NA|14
TGTGCCAGCTCACTAGGGCAGGGAAATGGCGAGCAGTACTTC
CASSLGQGNGEQYF
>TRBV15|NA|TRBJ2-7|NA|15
TGTGCCACCAGCAGAGCACCGGGTAGCTCCTACGAGCAGTACTTC
CATSRAPGSSYEQYF
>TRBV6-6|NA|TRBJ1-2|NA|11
TGTGCCAGCAGCGGGGGGGATGGCTACACCTTC
CASSGGDGYTF
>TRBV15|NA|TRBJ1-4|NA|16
TGTGCCACCAGCAGAGATCTGACTGTCGGAATGAAAAAACTGTTTTTT
CATSRDLTVGMKKLFF
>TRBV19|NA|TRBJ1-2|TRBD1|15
TGTGCCACCCCCGCCCCGGGACAGGGCTTTAATGGCTACACCTTC
CATPAPGQGFNGYTF
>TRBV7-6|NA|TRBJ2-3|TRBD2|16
TGTGCCAGCAGCTTAGTTCTAGCGGGCCGCACAGATACGCAGTATTTT
CASSLVLAGRTDTQYF
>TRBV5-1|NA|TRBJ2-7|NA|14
TGCGCCAGCAGCTTCTTTAACGGAGCCTACGAGCAGTACTTC
CASSFFNGAYEQYF
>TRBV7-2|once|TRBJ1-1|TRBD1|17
TGTGCCAGCAGCTCCCCCTTGTTGGGACAGGACGACACTGAAGCTTTCTTT
CASSSPLLGQDDTEAFF
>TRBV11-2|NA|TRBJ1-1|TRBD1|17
TGTGCCAGCAGCCGCGGGACAGGGGGCAGCCCCCGGACTGAAGCTTTCTTT
CASSRGTGGSPRTEAFF
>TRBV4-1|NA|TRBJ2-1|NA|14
TGCGCCAGCAGCCAAGAGCTAAGCCTAGGTGTGCAGTTCTTC
CASSQELSLGVQFF
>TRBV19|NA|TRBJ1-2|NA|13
TGTGCCAGTAGTCCCGGGACGATGGGCGGCTACACCTTC
CASSPGTMGGYTF
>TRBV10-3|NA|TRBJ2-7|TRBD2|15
TGTGCCATCAGCTGGAGACTAGCGGAGCCCTACGAGCAGTACTTC
CAISWRLAEPYEQYF
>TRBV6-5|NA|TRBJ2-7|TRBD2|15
TGTGCCAGCAGCATCACCCGGGGGGAGTCCTACGAGCAGTACTTC
CASSITRGESYEQYF
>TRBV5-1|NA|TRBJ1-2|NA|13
TGCGCCAGCAGCTTGGGGGAGGGCTATGGCTACACCTTC
CASSLGEGYGYTF
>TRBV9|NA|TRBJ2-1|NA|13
TGTGCCAGCAGCGCTCAAATTGGGCGGGAGCAGTTCTTC
CASSAQIGREQFF
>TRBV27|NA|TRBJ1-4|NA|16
TGTGCCAGCAGTTTATCCGGGGGCGCCTTTAATGAAAAACTGTTTTTT
CASSLSGGAFNEKLFF
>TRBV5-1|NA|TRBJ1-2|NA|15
TGCGCCAGCAGCAACGGACAGTTGTTTAACTATGGCTACACCTTC
CASSNGQLFNYGYTF
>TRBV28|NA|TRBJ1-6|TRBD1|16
TGTGCCAGCAGGGGGGACAGGGGGCTTTATAATTCACCCCTCCACTTT
CASRGDRGLYNSPLHF
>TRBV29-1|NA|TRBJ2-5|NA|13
TGCAGCGTTGAAGGTTCCCAAGTGGGGACCCAGTACTTC
CSVEGSQVGTQYF
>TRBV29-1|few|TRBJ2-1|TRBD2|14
TGCAGCGTTGACGGGCGGGAGGGCCTCGATGAGCAGTTCTTC
CSVDGREGLDEQFF
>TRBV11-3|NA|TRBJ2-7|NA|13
TGTGCCAGCAGCTTAGACATGCGAGGGGAGCAGTACTTC
CASSLDMRGEQYF
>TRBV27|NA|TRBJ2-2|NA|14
TGTGCCAGCAGTTTATACATGGGGTCCGGGGAGCTGTTTTTT
CASSLYMGSGELFF
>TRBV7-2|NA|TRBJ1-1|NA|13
TGTGCCAGCAGCTCCATACAGAACACTGAAGCTTTCTTT
CASSSIQNTEAFF